The source of this TCR beta chain is a study of blood T cell repertoires in COVID-19. About the research overall: T cells, B-cell-depleted T cells, or PBMCs provided the cDNA or gDNA that served as material.

V lost 6 bases and J lost 6, with 9 bases in between. CDR3 length equals 12 residues. CDR1 and CDR2 from the germline V gene are SNHLY and FYNNEI. Per the original methods: Estimation of nucleated cell counts was performed using reference gene primer amplification. Method: immunoSEQ multiplex PCR; TCRdb's copy keeps in-frame clones and lacks some. D and trimming were read from the DNA, whereas the V and J calls and clone size are those reported in that table. The repertoire has roughly 30,000 clones, over 70% of them found once; the top ten carry around 15%. This chain connects TRBV2 to TRBJ1-5; D might be TRBD1 (6 bases). This clonotype originated in a woman in her fifties or sixties with acute or convalescent COVID-19. The sample consisted of peripheral blood. For the CDR3, the DNA is TGTGCCAGCAGACAGGACAGTCAGCCCCAGCATTTT. It translates to CASRQDSQPQHF.